This T cell receptor (beta chain) was sequenced in a study of cytomegalovirus exposure and HLA in healthy donors. The germline V gene encodes CDR1 KGHSH and CDR2 LQKENI. The junction had 16 bases not matched to a gene; V was cut back by 6 bases and J by 3 bases. The CDR3 is 18 residues long. The PCR had 60 Vbeta and 13 Jbeta primers. Assay: immunoSEQ multiplex PCR; the TCRdb copy retains only in-frame clones and omits some. The sample gives about 70,000 clones, roughly 70% of which show up once; 9.5% to 12% is in the top ten. Sequenced sample: PBMCs. The TCR sequence derives from a woman aged 25 to 39 in good health and CMV-seronegative. V is TRBV18 and J is TRBJ2-7; TRBD2 matches at 11 bases. CDR3 protein: CASSPSLRATSGDYEQYF. The CDR3 nucleotides are TGTGCCAGCTCCCCGAGCCTGAGGGCGACTAGCGGGGACTACGAGCAGTACTTC. Full variable domain (outside the CDR3, taken from reference TRBV18 and TRBJ2-7): NAGVMQNPRHLVRRRGQEARLRCSPMKGHSHVYWYRQLPEEGLKFMVYLQKENIIDESGMPKERFSAEFPKEGPSILRIQQVVRGDSAAYFCASSPSLRATSGDYEQYFGPGTRLTVT.